This TCR beta chain was sequenced during a study of blood T cell repertoires in COVID-19. Study details: Whether acute or convalescent, the COVID-19 samples came from the United States, Italy and Spain. From T cells, B-cell-depleted T cells, or PBMCs came the material, which was cDNA or gDNA.

In the source study's methods: The authors estimated nucleated cell counts from reference gene primer amplification. The assay was immunoSEQ multiplex PCR, and TCRdb's table has in-frame clones only and misses some. V and J calls and clone size are those listed in that table; D and trimming were worked out from the DNA. The data contain fewer than 200,000 clones, roughly 93% of them seen just once; the ten biggest clones take up over 3.5%. Germline V gene sequence: CDR1 SGHRS, CDR2 YFSETQ. V gave up 0 bases and J gave up 5 bases, with 11 bases separating them. The CDR3 is made up of 14 amino acids. Sequencing was performed on peripheral blood. V is TRBV5-1 and J is TRBJ1-2, with unresolved D. This sequence originates from a woman aged 50 to 65 with acute or convalescent COVID-19. In nucleotides, the CDR3 is TGCGCCAGCAGCTTGGATGGAGTTGGATATGGCTACACCTTC. Translated: CASSLDGVGYGYTF.